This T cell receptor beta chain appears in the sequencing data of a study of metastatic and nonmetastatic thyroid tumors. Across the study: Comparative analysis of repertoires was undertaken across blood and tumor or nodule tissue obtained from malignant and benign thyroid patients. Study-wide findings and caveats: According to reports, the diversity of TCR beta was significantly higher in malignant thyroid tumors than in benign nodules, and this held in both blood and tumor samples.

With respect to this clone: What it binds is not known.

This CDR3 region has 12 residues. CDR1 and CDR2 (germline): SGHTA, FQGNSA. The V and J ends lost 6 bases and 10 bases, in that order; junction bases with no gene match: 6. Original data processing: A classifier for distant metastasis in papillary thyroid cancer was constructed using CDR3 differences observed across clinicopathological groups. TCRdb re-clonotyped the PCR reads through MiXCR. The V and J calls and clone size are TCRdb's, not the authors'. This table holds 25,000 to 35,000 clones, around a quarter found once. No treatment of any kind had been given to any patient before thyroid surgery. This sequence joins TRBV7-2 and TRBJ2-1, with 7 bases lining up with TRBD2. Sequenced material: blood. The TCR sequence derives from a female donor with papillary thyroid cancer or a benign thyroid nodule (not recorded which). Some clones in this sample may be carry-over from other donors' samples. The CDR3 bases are TGTGCCAGCAGTCGGGGGGTTTGGGAGCAGTTCTTC. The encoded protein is CASSRGVWEQFF. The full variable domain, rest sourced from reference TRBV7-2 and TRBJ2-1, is GAGVSQSPSNKVTEKGKDVELRCDPISGHTALYWYRQSLGQGLEFLIYFQGNSAPDKSGLPSDRFSAERTGGSVSTLTIQRTQQEDSAVYLCASSRGVWEQFFGPGTRLTVL.